These 15 T cell receptor beta chains were all obtained from the same sample, sequenced in a study of T cell clones after liver transplantation. Sequenced by immunoSEQ multiplex PCR; TCRdb stores in-frame clones only, minus some. The sample gives about 68,000 clones, nearly 95% of which show up once; approximately 0.96% is in the top ten. The starting material was CD4+ T cells from blood, obtained about 25 months after liver transplant. Every receptor here comes from a human patient who received a liver transplant. Some of the T cells might come from the graft donor.

The chain has TRBV28 and TRBJ1-1; D is undetermined. The CDR3 totals 15 residues. CDR1 and CDR2 from the germline V gene are MDHEN and SYDVKM. V dropped 2 bases and J dropped 3 bases, with 13 bases sitting between them. CDR3 sequence reads: CASSLPGGRDTEAFF. DNA of the CDR3: TGTGCCAGCAGTTTACCCGGAGGGCGGGACACTGAAGCTTTCTTT.

The V gene is TRBV6-6, the J gene TRBJ1-2, with TRBD1 matching over 8 bases. The germline V gene has CDR1 MNHNY and CDR2 SVGAGI (reference sequence). Losses at the gene ends were 0 bases for V and 0 bases for J; bases not matched to a gene: 0. The CDR3 is 15 amino acids. CDR3 in DNA: TGTGCCAGCAGTTACTCGGGACAGGCTAACTATGGCTACACCTTC. Its protein is CASSYSGQANYGYTF.

V and J are TRBV5-8 and TRBJ1-1, with 9 bases fitting TRBD1. This CDR3 is 17 amino acids long. Losses at the gene ends were 3 bases for V and 6 bases for J; bases not matched to a gene: 15. Germline CDR1 SGHTS, CDR2 YDEGEE. CDR3 amino acids: CASSSGQGWSGFAEAFF. DNA for the CDR3: TGTGCCAGCAGCTCGGGACAGGGTTGGTCAGGTTTTGCTGAAGCTTTCTTT.

The gene calls are TRBV7-7 and TRBJ2-5, with 7 bases identical to TRBD2. V lost 5 bases to trimming and J lost 3 bases; unmatched junction nucleotides: 6. Germline values: CDR1 SSHAT, CDR2 FNYEAQ (reference sequence). This CDR3 has 14 amino acids. The CDR3 loop is CASSPGLAEETQYF. In DNA, the CDR3 is TGTGCCAGCAGCCCCGGTCTAGCGGAAGAGACCCAGTACTTC.

The CDR3 region is CASSLRETQYF. In DNA, the CDR3 is TGTGCCAGCAGCTTGAGAGAGACCCAGTACTTC. This chain links TRBV5-6 with TRBJ2-5; D is unclear. The V gene lost 1 base and the J gene lost 4 bases, with 2 bases spanning the gap. The CDR3 loop spans 11 amino acids. Per the germline V gene, CDR1 is SGHDT and CDR2 is YYEEEE.

J is TRBJ2-1 and V is TRBV5-1; 11 bases align to TRBD1. The V gene end was trimmed by 4 bases and the J gene end by 7 bases; junction bases not matched to a gene: 7. CDR3 length equals 15 residues. Germline lookup yields CDR1 SGHRS and CDR2 YFSETQ. The DNA for the CDR3 is TGCGCCAGCAGCGGCGGACAGGGGGCATTTAATGAGCAGTTCTTC. Translating gives CASSGGQGAFNEQFF.

The chain combines TRBV4-2 with TRBJ2-1; D possibly matches TRBD1 or TRBD2 (5 bases each). The CDR3 is 17 residues long. Between the trimmed V and J ends, which lost 0 bases and 6 bases, there was a span of 18 bases. Looked up from germline, CDR1 is LGHNA and CDR2 is YNFKEQ. The CDR3 region is CASSQDFGTSLTNEQFF. CDR3 bases: TGTGCCAGCAGCCAAGATTTCGGGACGTCACTCACCAATGAGCAGTTCTTC.

The table lists this clone with a count of one. This chain uses TRBV7-3 with TRBJ2-3; tentatively, D is TRBD2 (6 bases). CDR1 and CDR2 (germline): SGHTA, FQGTGA. The CDR3 sequence is 16 residues long. V was clipped by 1 base and J by 2 bases, with 13 bases between them. DNA for the CDR3: TGTGCCAGCAGCTTAAGGGCAGGAGGGACCACAGATACGCAGTATTTT. Encoded protein: CASSLRAGGTTDTQYF.

The CDR3 here is CASSDRETQYF. In DNA form, the CDR3 reads TGTGCCAGCAGTGACCGGGAGACCCAGTACTTC. The rearrangement joins TRBV6-1 to TRBJ2-5; D is undetermined. The V gene's germline CDR1 is MNHNS and CDR2 SASEGT. The CDR3 extends over 11 amino acids. The V end was cut by 3 bases, the J end by 5 bases, with 4 bases between.

V is TRBV29-1 and J is TRBJ1-2; possible D gene TRBD1, 5 bases. The germline V and J ends were trimmed by 4 bases and 8 bases, with 11 bases remaining between them. The CDR3 has 11 amino acids. Germline lookup yields CDR1 SQVTM and CDR2 ANQGSEA. The CDR3 DNA is TGCAGCGTTGGTGGGACTCTGGGCTACACCTTC. Translation gives CSVGGTLGYTF.

This clone was detected only once. The chain joins TRBV2 to TRBJ1-5; possible D gene TRBD1, 5 bases. The V end was cut by 3 bases, the J end by 0 bases, with 18 bases between. The germline gives CDR1 SNHLY, CDR2 FYNNEI. The CDR3 contains 18 residues. CDR3 in amino acids: CASSEKRRGAYSNQPQHF. DNA for the CDR3: TGTGCCAGCAGTGAGAAACGGAGGGGTGCTTATAGCAATCAGCCCCAGCATTTT.

This clone was counted once. This chain joins TRBV7-9 and TRBJ1-1; the D is unclear. CDR3 length: 14 amino acids. V shed 1 base and J shed 2 bases, with 8 bases lying between them. Germline values: CDR1 SEHNR, CDR2 FQNEAQ (reference sequence). The CDR3 here is CASSLGRGNTEAFF. Here the CDR3 DNA reads TGTGCCAGCAGCTTAGGACGGGGAAACACTGAAGCTTTCTTT.

This rearrangement joins TRBV29-1 to TRBJ2-1; tentatively, D is TRBD2 (6 bases). Germline V gives CDR1 SQVTM, CDR2 ANQGSEA. The CDR3 loop spans 13 amino acids. Between the trimmed V and J ends, which lost 1 base and 7 bases, there was a span of 11 bases. CDR3 protein: CSVEGGLLNEQFF. The CDR3 region has the DNA TGCAGCGTTGAAGGGGGACTCCTAAATGAGCAGTTCTTC.

V is TRBV5-6 and J is TRBJ1-1, with no clear D. V lost 0 bases to trimming and J lost 0 bases, with 3 bases between them. Looked up from germline, CDR1 is SGHDT and CDR2 is YYEEEE. The CDR3 contains 13 residues. In DNA form, the CDR3 reads TGTGCCAGCAGCTTGGGGATGAACACTGAAGCTTTCTTT. It translates to CASSLGMNTEAFF.

The V call is TRBV7-9, the J call TRBJ1-2; 8 bases match TRBD1. The ends lost 0 bases at V and 4 bases at J; junction bases unmatched: 13. Germline CDR1 SEHNR, CDR2 FQNEAQ (reference sequence). This CDR3 is built from 18 residues. The DNA for the CDR3 is TGTGCCAGCAGCTTAGCTTTCGATCGCAGGGGGCGCGCCTATGGCTACACCTTC. Amino acid sequence: CASSLAFDRRGRAYGYTF. Variable domain in full (rest from reference TRBV7-9 and TRBJ1-2): DTGVSQNPRHKITKRGQNVTFRCDPISEHNRLYWYRQTLGQGPEFLTYFQNEAQLEKSRLLSDRFSAERPKGSFSTLEIQRTEQGDSAMYLCASSLAFDRRGRAYGYTFGSGTRLTVV.